This T cell receptor (beta chain) was identified in a study of regulatory T cells in long-lasting Graves disease. The CDR3 length is 14 residues. In germline, CDR1 is SNHLY, CDR2 FYNNEI. Construction of TCR beta libraries relied on iRepertoire HTBI primers and on Arm-PCR targeting CDR3 regions. TCRdb reprocessed the multiplex PCR reads via MiXCR and lists one record per CDR3 protein. The table records 400,000 to 650,000 distinct CDR3 sequences, about 16% of them present only once. The time point here: newly diagnosed GD, antithyroid drugs for less than 3 months. The TCR library was made from RNA that had been extracted from PBMCs in TRIzol. Points on this clonotype: Since a much larger clone is just one base distant, this may be a read error.

This same sample was also part of a study on T cells in Graves' hyperthyroidism and ophthalmopathy.

The sequence was collected from a woman between 40 and 65 years old with Graves disease. This sample comprised peripheral blood mononuclear cells (PBMCs), obtained at new diagnosis, from a patient treated with antithyroid drugs. The gene calls are TRBV2 and TRBJ1-3; D call uncertain. The DNA for the CDR3 is TGTGCCAGCAGTGAACGGACCTCTGGAAACGCCATATATTTT. Encoded protein: CASSERTSGNAIYF. The whole variable domain, filled in from reference TRBV2 and TRBJ1-3, reads EPEVTQTPSHQVTQMGQEVILRCVPISNHLYFYWYRQILGQKVEFLVSFYNNEISEKSEIFDDQFSVERPDGSNFTLKIRSTKLEDSAMYFCASSERTSGNAIYFGEGSWLTVV.